This TCR beta chain was retrieved from a study of shared clonotypes between healthy human individuals. Study conclusions and caveats: Between a handful of donors, naive CD4 clonotypes were shared at a level of about 5%. Non-shared clonotypes showed lower generation probabilities than clonotypes common to all four donors. Among donors, sharing of clonotypes was expected to be affected by sequencing depth.

TCRdb's copy holds only in-frame clones and misses some; the assay was immunoSEQ multiplex PCR. The sample lists around 1 million clones, about three quarters occurring once. Concerning this clone itself: The antigen is undetermined.

CDR1 and CDR2 from the germline V gene are SGHTA and FQGNSA. V was clipped by 2 bases and J by 1 base, with 11 bases between them. The CDR3 runs to 15 residues. This sequence originates from a man aged 18 to 30 in good health. The genes are TRBV7-2 and TRBJ2-5, with a weak D call TRBD1 (6 bases). Sequencing input: memory CD4+ T cells sorted from blood. The subset here: CD45RA-negative fraction. For the CDR3, the DNA is TGTGCCAGCAGCTTATCACAGGGCCCCCAAGAGACCCAGTACTTC. Protein sequence: CASSLSQGPQETQYF.